Listed here is a single TCR beta chain. CDR3 size: 13 residues. Trimming pared 3 bases from V and 8 bases from J, leaving 13 bases between. Germline-derived CDR1 and CDR2 are LGHDT and YNNKEL (reference sequence). The sample comes from a study of control samples from healthy donors and cancer patients. The table came from immunoSEQ multiplex PCR; TCRdb's copy has only in-frame clones and leaves some out. This table holds about 150,000 clones, roughly 93% found once. This chain links TRBV3-1 (or the pseudogene TRBV3-2) with TRBJ1-2, with TRBD1 as a possible D gene (5 bases). The sample taken for sequencing was blood. This receptor was identified in a man between 50 and 59 years old in good health. CDR3 bases: TGTGCCAGCAGCCAGAGGGACGGATCAGGCTACACCTTC. It codes for CASSQRDGSGYTF.